This entry features one T cell receptor beta chain sequence. This sample is drawn from a study of blood T cell repertoires in COVID-19. Method: immunoSEQ multiplex PCR; TCRdb's copy keeps in-frame clones and lacks some. The sample shows about 97,000 clones, around 86% of them seen only once. The germline CDR1 and CDR2 sequences are LNHDA and SQIVND (reference sequence). Trimming removed 6 bases from V and 4 bases from J; junction bases left unmatched: 4. The CDR3 runs 16 residues. V is TRBV19 and J is TRBJ2-6, with 12 bases matching TRBD1. The sample comprised peripheral blood. This receptor was identified in a man between 45 and 60 years old with active or convalescent COVID-19. The CDR3: CASRGTGGAGANVLTF. The CDR3 DNA reads TGTGCCAGTAGGGGGACAGGGGGCGCGGGGGCCAACGTCCTGACTTTC. Combining the CDR3 with reference TRBV19 and TRBJ2-6 gives the whole variable domain DGGITQSPKYLFRKEGQNVTLSCEQNLNHDAMYWYRQDPGQGLRLIYYSQIVNDFQKGDIAEGYSVSREKKESFPLTVTSAQKNPTAFYLCASRGTGGAGANVLTFGAGSRLTVL.